This T cell receptor (beta chain) appears in the sequencing data of a study of vaccination effects on CD4 cells after COVID-19 (dated by TCRdb to 2022 to 2024). In the study overall: Each participant received two doses of an mRNA SARS-CoV-2 vaccine, either BNT162b2 or mRNA-1273. Pre-vaccine samples from a couple of convalescent patients were drawn 16 days and one week before the first dose, 142 and 148 days after COVID-19 diagnosis. SARS-CoV-2 spike-specific CD4+ TCR repertoires from before and after mRNA vaccination were compared in COVID-19 convalescent patients and in infection-naive vaccine recipients. Altogether, around ten COVID-19 convalescent patients and 4 SARS-CoV-2-naive healthy vaccine recipients made up the full study. The Oncomine TCR Beta short-read assay on an Illumina iSeq 100 was used to sequence cultures from other donors in the study.

Points on this clone: No antigen is known for it. The record has no base qualities; no much larger clone is one base away.

In the ViraFEST assay, PBMC were stimulated with viral peptide pools, and antigen-specific CD4+ T cell clonotypes were then identified by expansion using TCR sequencing. After less than 13 days of culture, CD4+ T cells were isolated with the EasySep CD4+ T cell isolation kit. Convalescent patients had PCR-confirmed SARS-CoV-2 infection between March and December 2020, before Alpha, Beta and Delta variants emerged in the United States. Fewer than 2.5 million PBMC per well were cultured in IMDM with 5% human AB serum, roughly 10 IU/ml IL-2 and gentamicin, plus 10 ug/ml peptides. On days 3 and 7, half of the culture medium was replaced with fresh IL-2-containing medium. Unless noted otherwise, every peptide stimulation condition was grown in triplicate wells. Using Ficoll-Paque Plus gradient centrifugation, PBMC were separated from whole blood and then either used fresh or cryopreserved at -140C. Overlapping peptide pools spanned the spike proteins of SARS-CoV-2 and the common cold coronaviruses HCoV-NL63, HCoV-OC43 and HCoV-229E. The QIAamp micro DNA kit was used to extract genomic DNA from the cultured CD4+ T cells.

Libraries were made using the immunoSEQ multiplex PCR assay. DNA from the cultured, isolated CD4+ T cells was subjected to TCR beta CDR3 sequencing. Per the original workflow: The analysis removed non-productive TCR sequences, trimmed reads to the CDR3 region, and retained only CDR3s that were 7 or more amino acids long. Antigen-specific clonotypes were identified using the MANAFEST web app by comparison of expansion in peptide wells against reference cultures. To be called positive, a clone needed expansion at FDR<0.05 compared with the reference and with all other wells, an odds ratio greater than 5, and a frequency greater than 0.1% in two replicate wells. Cross-reactive clonotypes were defined as significantly expanded in SARS-CoV-2 spike wells and in at least one common cold coronavirus spike condition. CDR3 similarity was assessed by Levenshtein distance with the stringdist R package, and unrooted trees were built with ape in R 3.6.1. TCRdb holds this immuneACCESS table with in-frame rearrangements only. Some clones are missing; in checked studies, unresolved V genes explain under half, and the rest has no known cause. The V and J calls and the clone size are those of that table, but D and trimming were determined from the DNA. The sample records around 24,000 clones, 70% to 80% of which are singletons. Roughly 15% of the sample is held by the ten biggest clonotypes.

The CDR3 covers 13 residues, taking in both the cysteine and the phenylalanine. Of the read, only the CDR3 DNA is kept; its 39 bases are in frame from base 1. Trimming accounts for 6 bases at V and 0 bases at J, while the number of junction bases matched to no gene is 3. CDR1 and CDR2 are drawn from the germline V gene: SQVTM, ANQGSEA. What the study reported, not specific to this receptor: Both infection-induced and vaccine-induced clones contracted markedly at late post-vaccination timepoints, which is consistent with waning T cell responses. The study was limited by a small number of convalescent patients, and early post-infection timepoints were lacking. Among convalescent patients, the spike-reactive repertoire after vaccination was made up mainly of new vaccine-induced clones that were largely distinct from the clones induced by infection.

The V and J segments used are TRBV29-1 and TRBJ2-3; TRBD1 lines up with 7 middle nucleotides. The sequence was collected from a human donor who had a prior SARS-CoV-2 infection. The sample was CD4+ T cells from PBMCs cultured with SARS-CoV-2 spike peptides, taken before COVID-19 vaccination. The sample's cell subset or site label, decoded: SARS-CoV-2 spike overlapping peptide pool stimulation. The CDR3 protein: CSVRQGSTDTQYF. At the DNA level, the sequence is TGCAGCGTCCGACAGGGCAGCACAGATACGCAGTATTTT.